This T cell receptor beta chain was recorded in a study of immune evolution from preneoplasia to lung adenocarcinoma. Data came from immunoSEQ multiplex PCR; TCRdb stores just in-frame clones and leaves some out. The sample consists of 4,500 to 7,000 clones, 55% to 70% of them appearing once. This clonotype originated in a person of 80 years or more with lung adenocarcinoma. Sequencing was carried out using FFPE adjacent normal lung tissue.

The CDR3 sequence: CASSPGQGGQPQHF. The CDR3 DNA reads TGTGCCAGCAGCCCAGGACAGGGAGGTCAGCCCCAGCATTTT. J is TRBJ1-5 and V is TRBV5-4; 8 nucleotides line up with TRBD1. The CDR3 spans 14 residues. The V gene end was trimmed by 4 bases and the J gene end by 6 bases; junction bases not matched to a gene: 6. Germline V gene data show CDR1 as SGHNT and CDR2 as YYREEE (reference sequence).